This T cell receptor beta chain stems from a study of blood T cell repertoires in COVID-19. Study information: The United States, Italy and Spain provided the acute and convalescent COVID-19 samples. PBMCs, B-cell-depleted T cells, or T cells provided the cDNA or gDNA that made up the material.

Original analysis: Amplification from reference gene primers served as the basis for estimated nucleated cell counts. Produced via immunoSEQ multiplex PCR; TCRdb's table is partial and in-frame only. V and J calls and clone size follow that table, whereas D and trimming were derived from the DNA. Among 90,000 to 130,000 clones listed, roughly nine tenths were seen once. Germline loops: CDR1 LGHNT, CDR2 FRNRAP. Unmatched junction bases numbered 11, after V lost 6 bases and J lost 3 bases. The CDR3 has 16 amino acids. Sequencing was done on a sample of peripheral blood. The sequence was collected from a man between 40 and 49 years old with acute or convalescent COVID-19. V gene TRBV12-5 combines with J gene TRBJ2-1; the match to TRBD2 covers 7 bases. CDR3 coding DNA: TGTGCTAGTGGGTTTATGGGACTATCATACTACAATGAGCAGTTCTTC. Its protein product is CASGFMGLSYYNEQFF.